This T cell receptor (beta chain) was retrieved from a study of blood T cell repertoires in COVID-19. Looking at the study overall: The United States, Italy and Spain were the sources of the acute and convalescent COVID-19 samples.

TCRdb's copy holds only in-frame clones and misses some; the assay was immunoSEQ multiplex PCR. The profile shows roughly 250,000 clones, about nine tenths of them singletons. This receptor was taken from a man aged 60 to 75 who had recovered from COVID-19. The sequencing input was peripheral blood.

The CDR3 DNA reads as TGCGCCAGCAGCACAGGACGGACCTCCTACGAGCAGTACTTC. Protein product: CASSTGRTSYEQYF. V usage is TRBV5-1 and J usage is TRBJ2-7; D perhaps matches TRBD1 (5 bases). CDR1 is SGHRS, CDR2 YFSETQ, per germline. V was trimmed by 4 bases and J by 0 bases, leaving 11 bases between them. The CDR3 has 14 residues.